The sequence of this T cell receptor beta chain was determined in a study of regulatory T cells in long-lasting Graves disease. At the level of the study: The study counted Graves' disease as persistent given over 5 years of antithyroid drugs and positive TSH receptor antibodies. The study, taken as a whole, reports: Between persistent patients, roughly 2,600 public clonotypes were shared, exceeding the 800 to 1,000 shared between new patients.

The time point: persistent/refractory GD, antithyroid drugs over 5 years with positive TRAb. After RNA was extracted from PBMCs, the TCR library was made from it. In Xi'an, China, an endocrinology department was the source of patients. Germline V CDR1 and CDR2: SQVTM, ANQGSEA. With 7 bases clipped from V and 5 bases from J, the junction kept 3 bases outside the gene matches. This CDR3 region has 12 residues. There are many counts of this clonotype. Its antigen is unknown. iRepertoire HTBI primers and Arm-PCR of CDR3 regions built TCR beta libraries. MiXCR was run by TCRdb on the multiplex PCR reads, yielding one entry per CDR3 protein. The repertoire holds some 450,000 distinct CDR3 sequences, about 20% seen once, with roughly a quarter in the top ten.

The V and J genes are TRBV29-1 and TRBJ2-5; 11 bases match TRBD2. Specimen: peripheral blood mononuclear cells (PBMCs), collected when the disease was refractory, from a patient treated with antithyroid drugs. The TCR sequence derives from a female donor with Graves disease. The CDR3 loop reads CSARTSGETQYF. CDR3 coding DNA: TGCAGCGCACGGACTAGCGGGGAGACCCAGTACTTC.